This T cell receptor (beta chain) was sequenced in a study of control samples from healthy donors and cancer patients. Clones were read by immunoSEQ multiplex PCR, and TCRdb kept only the in-frame ones, dropping some. The profile shows around 140,000 clones, approximately 94% of them singletons. Sequencing used blood. The sequence came from a man in his forties or fifties in good health.

CDR3 nucleotide sequence: TGTGCCAGCAGCGCCCCGGGACAAGGGCAAGAGACCCAGTACTTC. Translated, it gives CASSAPGQGQETQYF. The V call is TRBV7-3, the J call TRBJ2-5; possible D gene TRBD1, 6 bases. This CDR3 region has 15 residues. V lost 5 bases, J lost 2 bases, and 15 bases lay in between. CDR1 is SGHTA, CDR2 FQGTGA, per germline.